Below, one T cell receptor (beta chain) is given with its context. The antigen is undetermined. The CDR3 consists of 13 residues. Germline loops: CDR1 SGHAT, CDR2 FQNNGV. Deletions cut 2 bases from V and 6 bases from J, with 10 bases between. This specimen belongs to a study of OX40 agonist ivuxolimab in advanced cancers. Study details: Prior anti-PD-1, anti-PD-L1 or anti-CTLA-4 therapy was allowed; 40% had some.

Patients with a history of autoimmune disease or on systemic immunosuppression were excluded. The repertoire was sequenced with immunoSEQ multiplex PCR; TCRdb's copy has only in-frame clones and lacks some. Of about 82,000 clones detected, 85% to 90% appear once; the ten largest clones hold roughly 6%. Regarding the study as a whole: Among the lowest levels of clonal expansion were found in partial responders at 0.1-3.0 mg/kg. A proportion of nonresponders additionally exhibited low normalized T-cell clonal expansion.

V usage is TRBV11-2 and J usage is TRBJ1-2, with a weak D call TRBD1 (5 bases). The receptor's source is an adult with an advanced solid tumor such as melanoma, head and neck, liver or kidney cancer. The sample in question was CD4+ or CD8+ T cells sorted from blood, obtained in a trial of the OX40 agonist ivuxolimab. CDR3 bases: TGTGCCAGCAGCTTAAACCGGGGGGATGGCTACACCTTC. It yields the protein CASSLNRGDGYTF.